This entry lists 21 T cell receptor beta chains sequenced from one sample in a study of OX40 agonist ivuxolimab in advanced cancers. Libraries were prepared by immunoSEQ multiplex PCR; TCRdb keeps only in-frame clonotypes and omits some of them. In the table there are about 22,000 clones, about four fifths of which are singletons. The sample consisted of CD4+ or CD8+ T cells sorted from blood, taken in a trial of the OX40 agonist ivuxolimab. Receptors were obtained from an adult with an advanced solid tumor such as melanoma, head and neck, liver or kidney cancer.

CDR3 nucleotides: TGTGCCAGCAGCTTATGGTCCGGGTCGGGCACTGAAGCTTTCTTT. It specifies CASSLWSGSGTEAFF. V is TRBV13 and J is TRBJ1-1; the D is unclear. The CDR3 runs 15 residues. The V end lost 2 bases, the J end lost 4 bases, and 14 bases lay between the germline ends. From germline, CDR1 is PRHDT and CDR2 FYEKMQ (reference sequence).

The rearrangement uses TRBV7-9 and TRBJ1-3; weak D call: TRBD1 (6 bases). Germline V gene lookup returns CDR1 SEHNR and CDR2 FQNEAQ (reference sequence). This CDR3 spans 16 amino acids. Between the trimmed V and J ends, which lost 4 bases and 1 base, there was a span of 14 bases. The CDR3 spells CASSSPNTGSGNTIYF. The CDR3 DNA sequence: TGTGCCAGCAGCTCCCCAAACACAGGGTCTGGAAACACCATATATTTT.

The CDR3 DNA follows: TGTGCCAGCAGTGAGGGAGAGACCCAGTACTTC. Protein product: CASSEGETQYF. This rearrangement joins TRBV25-1 to TRBJ2-5; D remains ambiguous. Germline V gives CDR1 MGHDK, CDR2 SYGVNS. The V and J ends lost 3 bases and 4 bases respectively, with 3 bases between them. The length of the CDR3 is 11 residues.

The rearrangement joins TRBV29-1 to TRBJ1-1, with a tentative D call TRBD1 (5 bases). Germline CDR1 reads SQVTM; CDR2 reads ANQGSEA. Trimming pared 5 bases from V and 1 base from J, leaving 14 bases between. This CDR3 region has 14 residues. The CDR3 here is CSVPLGAANTEAFF. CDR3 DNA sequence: TGCAGCGTTCCTCTCGGGGCCGCGAACACTGAAGCTTTCTTT.

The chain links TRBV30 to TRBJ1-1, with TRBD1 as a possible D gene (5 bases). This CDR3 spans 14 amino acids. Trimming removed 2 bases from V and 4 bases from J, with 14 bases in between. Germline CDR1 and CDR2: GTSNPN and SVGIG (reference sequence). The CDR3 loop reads CAWSQGPVGTEAFF. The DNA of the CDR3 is TGTGCCTGGAGTCAGGGCCCGGTGGGCACTGAAGCTTTCTTT. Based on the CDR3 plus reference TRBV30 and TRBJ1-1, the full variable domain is SQTIHQWPATLVQPVGSPLSLECTVEGTSNPNLYWYRQAAGRGLQLLFYSVGIGQISSEVPQNLSASRPQDRQFILSSKKLLLSDSGFYLCAWSQGPVGTEAFFGQGTRLTVV.

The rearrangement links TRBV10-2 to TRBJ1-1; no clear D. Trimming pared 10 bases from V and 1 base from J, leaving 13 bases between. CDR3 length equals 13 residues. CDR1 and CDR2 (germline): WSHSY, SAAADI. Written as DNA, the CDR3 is TGCGCCATCGTCTGGACGAAGAACACTGAAGCTTTCTTT. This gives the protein CAIVWTKNTEAFF.

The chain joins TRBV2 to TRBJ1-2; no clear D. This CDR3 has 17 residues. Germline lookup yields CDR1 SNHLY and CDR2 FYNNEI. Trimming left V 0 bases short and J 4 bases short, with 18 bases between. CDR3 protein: CASSEALRPGKSYGYTF. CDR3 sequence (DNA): TGTGCCAGCAGTGAAGCGCTTCGGCCGGGGAAGAGCTATGGCTACACCTTC.

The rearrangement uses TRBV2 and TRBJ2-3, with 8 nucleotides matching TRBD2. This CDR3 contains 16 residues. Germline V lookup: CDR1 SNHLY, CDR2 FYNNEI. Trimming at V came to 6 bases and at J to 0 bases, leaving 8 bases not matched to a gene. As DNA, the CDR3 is TGTGCCAGCAGCTCAGAGCGGGGGACTAGCACAGATACGCAGTATTTT. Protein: CASSSERGTSTDTQYF. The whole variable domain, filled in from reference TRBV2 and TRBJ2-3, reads EPEVTQTPSHQVTQMGQEVILRCVPISNHLYFYWYRQILGQKVEFLVSFYNNEISEKSEIFDDQFSVERPDGSNFTLKIRSTKLEDSAMYFCASSSERGTSTDTQYFGPGTRLTVL.

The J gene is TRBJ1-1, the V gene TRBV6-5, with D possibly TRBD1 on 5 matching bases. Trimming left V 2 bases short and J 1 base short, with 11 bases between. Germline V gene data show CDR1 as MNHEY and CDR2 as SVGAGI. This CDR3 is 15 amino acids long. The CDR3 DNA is TGTGCCAGCAGTTACGGGCCAGGGTGGAACACTGAAGCTTTCTTT. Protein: CASSYGPGWNTEAFF.

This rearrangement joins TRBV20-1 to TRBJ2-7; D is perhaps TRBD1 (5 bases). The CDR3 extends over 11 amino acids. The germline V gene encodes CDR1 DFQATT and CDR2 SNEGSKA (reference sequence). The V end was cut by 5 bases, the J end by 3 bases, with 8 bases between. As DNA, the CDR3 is TGCAGTGCTTCACAGGACTACGAGCAGTACTTC. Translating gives CSASQDYEQYF.

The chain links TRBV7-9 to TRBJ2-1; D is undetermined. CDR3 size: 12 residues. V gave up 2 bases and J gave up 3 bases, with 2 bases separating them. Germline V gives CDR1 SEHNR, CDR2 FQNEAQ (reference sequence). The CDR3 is CASSLLYNEQFF. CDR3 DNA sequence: TGTGCCAGCAGCTTACTCTACAATGAGCAGTTCTTC.

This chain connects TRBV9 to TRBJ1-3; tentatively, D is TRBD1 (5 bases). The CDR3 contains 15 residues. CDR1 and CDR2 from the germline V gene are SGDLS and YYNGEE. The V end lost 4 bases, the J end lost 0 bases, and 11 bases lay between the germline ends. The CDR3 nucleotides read TGTGCCAGCAGCCCCAGGGCTAACTCTGGAAACACCATATATTTT. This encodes CASSPRANSGNTIYF.

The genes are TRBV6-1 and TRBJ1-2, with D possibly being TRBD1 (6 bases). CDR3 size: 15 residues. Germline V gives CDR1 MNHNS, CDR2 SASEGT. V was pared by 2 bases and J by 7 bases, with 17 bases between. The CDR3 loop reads CASSEIGDTPSGYTF. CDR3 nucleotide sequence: TGTGCCAGCAGTGAAATCGGGGACACCCCCTCTGGCTACACCTTC.

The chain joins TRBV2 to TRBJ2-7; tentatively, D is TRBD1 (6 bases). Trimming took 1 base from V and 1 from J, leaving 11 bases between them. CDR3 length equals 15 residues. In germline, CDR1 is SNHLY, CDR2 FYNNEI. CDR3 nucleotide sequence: TGTGCCAGCAGTGAAGTTACAGGGAGTTCCTACGAGCAGTACTTC. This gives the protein CASSEVTGSSYEQYF.

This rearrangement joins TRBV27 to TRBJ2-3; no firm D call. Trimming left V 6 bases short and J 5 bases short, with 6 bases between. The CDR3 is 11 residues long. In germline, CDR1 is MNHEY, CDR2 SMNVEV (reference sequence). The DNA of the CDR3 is TGTGCCAGCAGCCCCGGAGATACGCAGTATTTT. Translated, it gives CASSPGDTQYF.

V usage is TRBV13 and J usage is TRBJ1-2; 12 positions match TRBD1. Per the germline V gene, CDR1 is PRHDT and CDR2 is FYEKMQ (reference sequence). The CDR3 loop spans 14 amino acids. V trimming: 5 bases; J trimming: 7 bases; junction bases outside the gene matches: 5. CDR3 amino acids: CASSTRDRGPGYTF. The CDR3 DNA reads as TGTGCCAGCAGCACCCGGGACAGGGGGCCTGGCTACACCTTC.

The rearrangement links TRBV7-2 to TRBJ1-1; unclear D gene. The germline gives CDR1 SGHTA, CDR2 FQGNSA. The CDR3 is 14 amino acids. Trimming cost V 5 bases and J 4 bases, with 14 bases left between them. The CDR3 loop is CASSPPQAFTEAFF. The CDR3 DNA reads TGTGCCAGCAGCCCCCCCCAGGCCTTCACTGAAGCTTTCTTT.

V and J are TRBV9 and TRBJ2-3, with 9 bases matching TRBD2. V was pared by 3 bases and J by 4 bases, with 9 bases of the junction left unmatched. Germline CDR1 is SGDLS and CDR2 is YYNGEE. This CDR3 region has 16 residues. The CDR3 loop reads CASSAYSGRGADTQYF. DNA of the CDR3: TGTGCCAGCAGCGCCTATAGCGGGAGAGGCGCAGATACGCAGTATTTT.

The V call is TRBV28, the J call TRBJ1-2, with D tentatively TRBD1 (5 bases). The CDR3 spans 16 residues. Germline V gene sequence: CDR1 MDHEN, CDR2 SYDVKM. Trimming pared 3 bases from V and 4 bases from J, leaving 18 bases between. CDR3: CASSFVRQGAGYGYTF. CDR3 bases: TGTGCCAGCAGTTTTGTCCGGCAGGGAGCTGGCTATGGCTACACCTTC.

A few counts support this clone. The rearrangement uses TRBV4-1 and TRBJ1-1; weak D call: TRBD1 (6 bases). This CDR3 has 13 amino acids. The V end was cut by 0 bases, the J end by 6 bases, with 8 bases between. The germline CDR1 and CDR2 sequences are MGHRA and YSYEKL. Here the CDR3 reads CASSQDRQAEAFF. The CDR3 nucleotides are TGCGCCAGCAGCCAAGATCGACAGGCTGAAGCTTTCTTT.

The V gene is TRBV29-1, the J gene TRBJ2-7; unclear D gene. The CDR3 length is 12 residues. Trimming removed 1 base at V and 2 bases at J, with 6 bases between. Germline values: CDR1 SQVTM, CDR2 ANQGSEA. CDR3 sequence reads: CSVEVRPYEQYF. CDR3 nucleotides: TGCAGCGTTGAAGTCCGGCCCTACGAGCAGTACTTC.